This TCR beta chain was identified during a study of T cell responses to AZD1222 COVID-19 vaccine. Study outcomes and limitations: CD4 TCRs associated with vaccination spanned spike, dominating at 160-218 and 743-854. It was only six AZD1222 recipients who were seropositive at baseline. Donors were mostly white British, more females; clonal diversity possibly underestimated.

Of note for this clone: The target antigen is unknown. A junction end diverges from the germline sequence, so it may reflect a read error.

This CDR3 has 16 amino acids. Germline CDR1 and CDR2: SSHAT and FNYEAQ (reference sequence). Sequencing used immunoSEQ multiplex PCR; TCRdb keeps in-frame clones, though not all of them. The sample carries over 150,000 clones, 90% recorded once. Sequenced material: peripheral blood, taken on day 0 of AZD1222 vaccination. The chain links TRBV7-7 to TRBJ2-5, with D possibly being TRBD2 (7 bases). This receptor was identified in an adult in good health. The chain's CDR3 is CASSRGRGRVQETQYF. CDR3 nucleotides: TGTGCTAGCAGTCGTGGGAGGGGGAGGGTCCAAGAGACCCAGTACTTC.